This TCR beta chain was observed in a study of shared clonotypes between healthy human individuals. Findings of the study overall: Larger richness was generally estimated for naive than memory subsets. Naive CD4 clonotypes were shared across a handful of donors at roughly 5%.

Generated by immunoSEQ multiplex PCR, the TCRdb table keeps only in-frame clones and is missing some. The repertoire holds 600,000 to 750,000 clones, with 90% as singletons. The ends were cut back, 0 bases at V and 7 bases at J, with 11 bases in the middle. The CDR3 runs to 14 residues. Germline CDR1 and CDR2: SGDLS and YYNGEE. As to this clone: Antigen specificity is unknown. The sample has other DNA sequences that encode this CDR3 too.

J is TRBJ2-1 and V is TRBV9; D gene ambiguous. The sequence came from a man aged 18 to 35 in good health. Some clones in this sample may be carry-over from other donors' samples. The sample comprised memory CD8+ T cells from PBMCs. Subset described: CD45RO+ cells pooled with CCR7-negative TemRA cells. The CDR3 sequence is CASSVGEGLNEQFF. Here the CDR3 DNA reads TGTGCCAGCAGCGTAGGCGAAGGGCTGAATGAGCAGTTCTTC.